This is a list of T cell receptor beta chains from one sample in a study of T cell changes during pregnancy in multiple sclerosis. The table came from immunoSEQ multiplex PCR; TCRdb's copy has only in-frame clones and leaves some out. The table lists 55,000 to 85,000 clones, 90% of them singletons. Sequencing used peripheral blood, obtained in the third trimester of pregnancy. These receptors were obtained from a female donor with multiple sclerosis, enrolled in a pregnancy study. Both conserved end residues are part of each CDR3. A D gene is named only where the DNA matches it firmly. Rows give clone size only sometimes, using once, few, many, or a class for an expanded clone.

TRBJ2-7 | TRBD1 | NA | TRBV5-6 | TGTGCCAGCAGCACAAGGGACAGCTACGAGCAGTACTTC | CASSTRDSYEQYF
TRBJ2-1 | TRBD2 | NA | TRBV5-4 | TGTGCCAGCAGCCCCGGACCGGGACTAGCGGGAGCGAATGAGCAGTTCTTC | CASSPGPGLAGANEQFF
TRBJ1-2 | NA | few | TRBV13 | TGTGCCAGCAGCTTAGGCCGAGGAGGCTACACCTTC | CASSLGRGGYTF
TRBJ2-4 | TRBD1 | NA | TRBV18 | TGTGCCAGCTCACCAATAGGGACAGTTGGGAACATTCAGTACTTC | CASSPIGTVGNIQYF
TRBJ1-1 | NA | NA | TRBV11-2 | TGTGCCAGCAGCTTAGATAAACGGGCAGGGGATGAAGCTTTCTTT | CASSLDKRAGDEAFF
TRBJ1-5 | NA | NA | TRBV4-3 | TGCGCCAGCAGCTCAGGGGTGGGCAATCAGCCCCAGCATTTT | CASSSGVGNQPQHF
TRBJ1-3 | NA | NA | TRBV18 | TGTGCCAGCTCACCAACTCGAGATGCAGGGTTACAATTCTCTGGAAACACCATATATTTT | CASSPTRDAGLQFSGNTIYF
TRBJ1-5 | TRBD1 | few | TRBV7-9 | TGTGCCAGCACCCCGGACAGGGGCAATCAGCCCCAGCATTTT | CASTPDRGNQPQHF
TRBJ1-6 | TRBD1 | NA | TRBV30 | TGTGCCTGGAGTCCGGGACAGACTAATTCACCCCTCCACTTT | CAWSPGQTNSPLHF
TRBJ1-1 | NA | NA | TRBV5-1 | TGCGCCAGCAGCTTGACAGGATTGGACACTGAAGCTTTCTTT | CASSLTGLDTEAFF
TRBJ1-3 | NA | NA | TRBV5-1 | TGCGCCAGCAGCTTGCGGGGGGGACACTCTGGAAACACCATATATTTT | CASSLRGGHSGNTIYF
TRBJ2-7 | TRBD2 | NA | TRBV18 | TGTGCCAGCTCAACAGCGGGACTCTCAGCCTACGAGCAGTACTTC | CASSTAGLSAYEQYF
TRBJ1-2 | TRBD1 | NA | TRBV30 | TGTGCCTGGCGGGACAGGGGGCGGGGATCTAACTATGGCTACACCTTC | CAWRDRGRGSNYGYTF
TRBJ1-1 | NA | NA | TRBV5-8 | TGTGCCAGCAGCTTGGTTATCCCCCACGCGGGAGAACCTGAAGCTTTCTTT | CASSLVIPHAGEPEAFF
TRBJ2-7 | TRBD1 | NA | TRBV29-1 | TGCAGCGTTAGGACAGGGGACGAGCAGTACTTC | CSVRTGDEQYF
TRBJ1-1 | NA | NA | TRBV27 | TGTGCCAGCAGTTTTTCTCGAGGGACTGAAGCTTTCTTT | CASSFSRGTEAFF
TRBJ2-1 | NA | NA | TRBV27 | TGTGCCAGCAGTTTAAGCAGGGCTGGCAATGAGCAGTTCTTC | CASSLSRAGNEQFF
TRBJ1-3 | NA | NA | TRBV5-6 | TGTGCCAGCAGCTTCGCTGGAAACACCATATATTTT | CASSFAGNTIYF
TRBJ1-3 | NA | NA | TRBV27 | TGTGCCAGCAGTTTAACCCCAGGGGCCTCTGGAAACACCATATATTTT | CASSLTPGASGNTIYF
TRBJ2-1 | TRBD2 | NA | TRBV7-2 | TGTGCCAGCAATGCGGGGGGCGGGAGCGGTGAGCAGTTCTTC | CASNAGGGSGEQFF
TRBJ2-2 | NA | NA | TRBV27 | TGTGCCAGCAGTTTTCTGCCTAGAGGAACCGGGGAGCTGTTTTTT | CASSFLPRGTGELFF
TRBJ1-2 | NA | NA | TRBV5-4 | TGTGCCAGCAGCTTGGCCGGGGTTGATGGCTACACCTTC | CASSLAGVDGYTF
TRBJ1-5 | TRBD1 | once | TRBV27 | TGTGCCAGCAGTTGGGGGACAGGGTTACACAATCAGCCCCAGCATTTT | CASSWGTGLHNQPQHF
TRBJ2-5 | NA | NA | TRBV9 | TGTGCCAGCAGCGTATCCGCGCAAGAGACCCAGTACTTC | CASSVSAQETQYF
TRBJ2-3 | TRBD2 | NA | TRBV5-1 | TGCGCCAGCAGCGGGAGGCTAGCGGGGACAGATACGCAGTATTTT | CASSGRLAGTDTQYF
TRBJ1-5 | NA | NA | TRBV5-8 | TGTGCCAGCAGCGCACAGGGAAGAAGCAATCAGCCCCAGCATTTT | CASSAQGRSNQPQHF